The 25 T cell receptor beta chains below were found in one sample sequenced in a study of cytomegalovirus exposure and HLA in healthy donors. The PCR employed 60 Vbeta primers together with 13 Jbeta primers. Profiled with immunoSEQ multiplex PCR; TCRdb holds only in-frame clones, not every one. The table lists around 120,000 clones, roughly four fifths of them singletons, with about 1.8% in the top ten. The sample taken for sequencing was PBMCs. These receptors came from a woman aged 50 to 60 in good health and CMV-seronegative.

The V call is TRBV7-9, the J call TRBJ2-1; a weak D match, TRBD1 (5 bases). CDR1 and CDR2 (germline): SEHNR, FQNEAQ (reference sequence). Deletions cut 1 base from V and 10 bases from J, with 11 bases between. The CDR3 loop spans 13 amino acids. For the CDR3, the DNA is TGTGCCAGCAGCTTAGTAAGCCCAGGGGAGCAGTTCTTC. It encodes CASSLVSPGEQFF.

This clone occurred many times. The V and J genes are TRBV5-6 and TRBJ1-4; no reliable D call. Trimming removed 4 bases from V and 2 bases from J, with 12 bases in between. The CDR3 is 15 residues long. Germline loops: CDR1 SGHDT, CDR2 YYEEEE. CDR3 residues: CASSIAARTNEKLFF. In DNA, the CDR3 is TGTGCCAGCAGCATCGCTGCGAGGACTAATGAAAAACTGTTTTTT.

The V call is TRBV9, the J call TRBJ1-5; 10 positions match TRBD1. This CDR3 has 15 amino acids. Germline V gene lookup returns CDR1 SGDLS and CDR2 YYNGEE. The V gene end was trimmed by 3 bases and the J gene end by 2 bases; junction bases not matched to a gene: 2. CDR3 residues: CASSEGTGGNQPQHF. The CDR3 nucleotides are TGTGCCAGCAGCGAGGGGACAGGGGGCAATCAGCCCCAGCATTTT.

The rearrangement uses TRBV9 and TRBJ1-1; D unclear. Germline V gives CDR1 SGDLS, CDR2 YYNGEE. This CDR3 region has 15 residues. Trimming pared 0 bases from V and 4 bases from J, leaving 13 bases between. The CDR3 loop reads CASSVALGGPTEAFF. In DNA, the CDR3 is TGTGCCAGCAGCGTAGCTCTAGGTGGTCCCACTGAAGCTTTCTTT.

The CDR3 DNA follows: TGTGCCAGTAGTGAGGGCCTTGCTAATGAAAAACTGTTTTTT. Translated: CASSEGLANEKLFF. V gene TRBV19 combines with J gene TRBJ1-4, with D hard to call. The germline V gene encodes CDR1 LNHDA and CDR2 SQIVND (reference sequence). This CDR3 region has 14 residues. V lost 5 bases and J lost 3, with 10 bases in between.

V and J are TRBV2 and TRBJ1-1; 7 nucleotides agree with TRBD1. V lost 7 bases, J lost 1 base, and 6 bases stayed unmatched. This CDR3 has 14 amino acids. Per germline, CDR1 SNHLY and CDR2 FYNNEI. CDR3 coding DNA: TGTGCCAGCACTTTGGACAGGTGGAACACTGAAGCTTTCTTT. Its translation is CASTLDRWNTEAFF.

This clone was counted between two and nine times. This chain joins TRBV27 and TRBJ1-2; D may be TRBD1 (5 bases). The V end lost 6 bases, the J end lost 7 bases, and 15 bases lay between the germline ends. Germline CDR1 and CDR2: MNHEY and SMNVEV (reference sequence). The CDR3 has 13 residues. The DNA of the CDR3 is TGTGCCAGCAGCTCCCCGGGGGGAGCTGGCTACACCTTC. This gives the protein CASSSPGGAGYTF.

This clone has just a few counts. The chain links TRBV28 to TRBJ2-1, with a tentative D call TRBD2 (5 bases). Trimming removed 6 bases from V and 4 bases from J, with 10 bases in between. Looked up from germline, CDR1 is MDHEN and CDR2 is SYDVKM. This CDR3 has 13 amino acids. CDR3 sequence: CASRDWTYNEQFF. DNA for the CDR3: TGTGCCAGCAGGGACTGGACTTACAATGAGCAGTTCTTC. The entire variable domain, with the rest obtained from reference TRBV28 and TRBJ2-1, is as follows: DVKVTQSSRYLVKRTGEKVFLECVQDMDHENMFWYRQDPGLGLRLIYFSYDVKMKEKGDIPEGYSVSREKKERFSLILESASTNQTSMYLCASRDWTYNEQFFGPGTRLTVL.

V gene TRBV14 combines with J gene TRBJ1-1; D gene uncertain. The CDR3 runs 14 residues. From germline, CDR1 is SGHDN and CDR2 FVKESK. Trimming took off 2 bases at V and 1 base at J, with 8 bases between the two ends. CDR3 coding DNA: TGTGCCAGCAGCCAAAAAACAGCGAACACTGAAGCTTTCTTT. This sequence encodes CASSQKTANTEAFF.

The chain combines TRBV7-6 with TRBJ1-4; 7 bases line up with TRBD1. The V and J ends lost 0 bases and 4 bases, in that order; junction bases with no gene match: 5. The germline CDR1 and CDR2 sequences are SGHVS and FNYEAQ. The CDR3 totals 16 residues. CDR3 sequence (DNA): TGTGCCAGCAGCTTAGCCGAGGGGGCCCTTAATGAAAAACTGTTTTTT. Its translation: CASSLAEGALNEKLFF.

This chain connects TRBV6-6 to TRBJ1-2; 11 bases align to TRBD1. The trim removed 5 bases at V and 8 bases at J, leaving 10 bases unmatched. Germline V gene lookup returns CDR1 MNHNY and CDR2 SVGAGI (reference sequence). This CDR3 spans 15 amino acids. CDR3 in amino acids: CASSRTGGAEEGYTF. DNA for the CDR3: TGTGCCAGCAGTAGGACAGGGGGCGCGGAAGAGGGCTACACCTTC.

The rearrangement links TRBV7-9 to TRBJ2-7; 8 positions match TRBD2. The CDR3 spans 14 residues. Trimming at V came to 1 base and at J to 6 bases, leaving 5 bases not matched to a gene. Germline V gene sequence: CDR1 SEHNR, CDR2 FQNEAQ (reference sequence). This CDR3 reads CASSLVSSGGEQYF. The DNA of the CDR3 is TGTGCCAGCAGCTTAGTATCCAGCGGGGGCGAGCAGTACTTC.

This clone was recorded a few times. V is TRBV27 and J is TRBJ2-1; TRBD2 matches at 10 bases. Germline CDR1 and CDR2: MNHEY and SMNVEV (reference sequence). V trimming: 6 bases; J trimming: 15 bases; junction bases outside the gene matches: 8. The CDR3 totals 12 residues. The CDR3 bases are TGTGCCAGCAGGGAAGCGGGAGGGCCCTCGTTCTTC. Its translation: CASREAGGPSFF.

This clone was seen a few times. The V gene is TRBV30, the J gene TRBJ1-1, with D maybe TRBD1 (6 bases). Germline-derived CDR1 and CDR2 are GTSNPN and SVGIG (reference sequence). The CDR3 covers 14 residues. Between the trimmed V and J ends, which lost 0 bases and 6 bases, there was a span of 14 bases. The CDR3 is CAWSVLRGISEAFF. The CDR3 DNA reads as TGTGCCTGGAGTGTACTCAGGGGAATCTCTGAAGCTTTCTTT. The whole variable domain, remainder taken from reference TRBV30 and TRBJ1-1, is SQTIHQWPATLVQPVGSPLSLECTVEGTSNPNLYWYRQAAGRGLQLLFYSVGIGQISSEVPQNLSASRPQDRQFILSSKKLLLSDSGFYLCAWSVLRGISEAFFGQGTRLTVV.

The V gene is TRBV5-1, the J gene TRBJ2-7; TRBD2 matches at 16 bases. The J segment lost 4 bases and the V segment lost 3 bases, leaving 19 bases of the junction unmatched. The CDR3 spans 21 residues. Germline V gene data show CDR1 as SGHRS and CDR2 as YFSETQ. The CDR3 DNA is TGCGCCAGCAGCTACAAGATCGTTACCGGGACTAGCGGGAGGGCCTTTTACGAGCAGTACGTC. Protein product: CASSYKIVTGTSGRAFYEQYV.

The chain couples TRBV27 to TRBJ1-2; 9 bases line up with TRBD1. CDR1 is MNHEY, CDR2 SMNVEV, per germline (reference sequence). The V segment lost 5 bases and the J segment 4 bases; nucleotides outside the gene matches: 11. The CDR3 sequence is 16 residues long. The CDR3 bases are TGTGCCAGCAGTGGGACGACAGGGGGAATCCTCTATGGCTACACCTTC. It yields the protein CASSGTTGGILYGYTF.

V usage is TRBV19 and J usage is TRBJ1-1; D may be TRBD1 (5 bases). The CDR3 covers 16 residues. Trimming pared 5 bases from V and 1 base from J, leaving 17 bases between. Germline CDR1 LNHDA, CDR2 SQIVND (reference sequence). The CDR3 DNA sequence: TGTGCCAGTAGTTCAAAAACCGGGCAGGGGAACACTGAAGCTTTCTTT. It specifies CASSSKTGQGNTEAFF. Looking up the rest from reference TRBV19 and TRBJ1-1 gives the full variable domain: DGGITQSPKYLFRKEGQNVTLSCEQNLNHDAMYWYRQDPGQGLRLIYYSQIVNDFQKGDIAEGYSVSREKKESFPLTVTSAQKNPTAFYLCASSSKTGQGNTEAFFGQGTRLTVV.

The J gene is TRBJ1-1, the V gene TRBV4-1, with 7 bases identical to TRBD1. V gave up 0 bases and J gave up 5 bases; unmatched junction bases: 6. The CDR3 spans 15 residues. Germline CDR1 is MGHRA and CDR2 is YSYEKL. Here the CDR3 reads CASSQDTRGVTEAFF. CDR3 nucleotides: TGCGCCAGCAGCCAAGATACCAGGGGGGTAACTGAAGCTTTCTTT.

V is TRBV29-1 and J is TRBJ1-5; 10 bases are shared with TRBD1. This CDR3 contains 15 residues. Germline values: CDR1 SQVTM, CDR2 ANQGSEA. V lost 6 bases, J lost 1 base, and 6 bases stayed unmatched. The CDR3 loop is CSVVWTGGSNQPQHF. The DNA of the CDR3 is TGCAGCGTCGTTTGGACAGGGGGGAGCAATCAGCCCCAGCATTTT. The entire variable domain, with the rest obtained from reference TRBV29-1 and TRBJ1-5, is as follows: SAVISQKPSRDICQRGTSLTIQCQVDSQVTMMFWYRQQPGQSLTLIATANQGSEATYESGFVIDKFPISRPNLTFSTLTVSNMSPEDSSIYLCSVVWTGGSNQPQHFGDGTRLSIL.

This chain uses TRBV5-1 with TRBJ2-5; TRBD1 matches 8 bases. Germline V gene data show CDR1 as SGHRS and CDR2 as YFSETQ. Trimming at V came to 0 bases and at J to 5 bases, leaving 6 bases not matched to a gene. The CDR3 consists of 15 residues. CDR3 coding DNA: TGCGCCAGCAGCTTGGCTCAGGGGGCATCTGAGACCCAGTACTTC. Translation: CASSLAQGASETQYF.

There are a few counts of this clone. J is TRBJ1-1 and V is TRBV7-6; TRBD1 is a possible D gene (5 bases). Looked up from germline, CDR1 is SGHVS and CDR2 is FNYEAQ. The CDR3 consists of 16 residues. V was shortened by 1 base and J by 3 bases, with 15 bases between the two germline ends. The CDR3 nucleotides are TGTGCCAGCAGCTTAGGACAGTCAAAAGGCTACACTGAAGCTTTCTTT. Translation: CASSLGQSKGYTEAFF.

The CDR3: CASSYSPDWGNTIYF. In DNA, the CDR3 is TGTGCCAGCAGTTACTCACCAGACTGGGGAAACACCATATATTTT. The chain uses TRBV6-6 and TRBJ1-3; no firm D call. The germline V gene has CDR1 MNHNY and CDR2 SVGAGI (reference sequence). This CDR3 has 15 amino acids. V was cut by 0 bases and J by 4 bases, with 10 bases left in between.

The chain carries TRBV10-3 and TRBJ1-2; 7 bases agree with TRBD1. Trimming cost V 7 bases and J 5 bases; bases outside gene matches: 4. Germline V gene lookup returns CDR1 ENHRY and CDR2 SYGVKD. The CDR3 runs 12 residues. The CDR3 protein is CAITPGGYGYTF. The CDR3 DNA sequence: TGTGCCATCACCCCAGGGGGTTATGGCTACACCTTC.

This clone was seen a single time. The chain couples TRBV18 to TRBJ2-7, with D possibly matching TRBD1 (5 bases). CDR3 length equals 15 residues. Germline lookup yields CDR1 KGHSH and CDR2 LQKENI. Trimming removed 3 bases at V and 0 bases at J, with 12 bases between. The chain's CDR3 is CASSPRDSHSYEQYV. CDR3 DNA: TGTGCCAGCTCACCCCGAGACAGCCACTCCTACGAGCAGTACGTC.

The V gene is TRBV28, the J gene TRBJ1-5; no clear D. The ends were cut back, 2 bases at V and 6 bases at J, with 8 bases in the middle. Germline-derived CDR1 and CDR2 are MDHEN and SYDVKM. This CDR3 spans 13 amino acids. CDR3: CASSLPGSQPQHF. In DNA form, the CDR3 reads TGTGCCAGCAGTTTACCGGGGAGTCAGCCCCAGCATTTT.